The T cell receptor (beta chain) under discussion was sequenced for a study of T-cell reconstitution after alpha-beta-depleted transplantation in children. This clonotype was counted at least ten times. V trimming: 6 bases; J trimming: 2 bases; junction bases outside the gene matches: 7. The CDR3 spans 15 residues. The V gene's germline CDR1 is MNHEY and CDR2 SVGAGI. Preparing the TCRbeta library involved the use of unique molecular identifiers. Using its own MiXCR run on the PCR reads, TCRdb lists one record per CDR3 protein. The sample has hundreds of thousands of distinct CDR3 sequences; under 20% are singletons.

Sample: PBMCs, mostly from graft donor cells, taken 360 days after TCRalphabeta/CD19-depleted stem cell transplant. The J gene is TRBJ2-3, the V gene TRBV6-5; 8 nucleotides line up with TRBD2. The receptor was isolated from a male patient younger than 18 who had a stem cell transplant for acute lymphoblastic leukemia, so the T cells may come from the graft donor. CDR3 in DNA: TGTGCCAGCAGCCCGGGACTAGTAGTCACAGATACGCAGTATTTT. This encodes CASSPGLVVTDTQYF.